This TCR beta chain was profiled in a study of T cell repertoires in cytomegalovirus infection. Study as a whole: It can be stated that public TCR beta signatures indicated CMV infection as well as a matching HLA type.

The CDR3 is 17 residues long. CDR1 is LNHNV, CDR2 YYDKDF, per germline (reference sequence). The V and J ends lost 3 bases and 2 bases, in that order; junction bases with no gene match: 8. Broader study findings: The cumulative frequency of public TCR beta families distinguished individuals who carried CMV together with the relevant HLA. HLA-C-restricted, CMV-specific TCR beta clonotypes were dominant ex vivo.

In the case of this clonotype: What it recognizes is unknown.

Via MiXCR, TCRdb re-called the reads, giving one row per CDR3 protein. The data show 180,000 or so distinct CDR3 sequences, with approximately 17% seen just once and roughly a quarter held by the top ten. Sequenced sample: CD8+ T cells from PBMCs. The rearrangement links TRBV15 to TRBJ2-5; 11 positions agree with TRBD1. The receptor was derived from a human donor in good health (CMV status not recorded). Some clones in this sample may be carry-over from other donors' samples. CDR3: CATSRDGGTGGQETQYF. CDR3 DNA: TGTGCCACCAGCAGGGACGGCGGGACAGGGGGTCAAGAGACCCAGTACTTC.